This T cell receptor beta chain originates from a study of blood T cell repertoires in COVID-19. As for the study in general: Sources were T cells, B-cell-depleted T cells, or PBMCs; the material itself was cDNA or gDNA.

The CDR3 length is 13 residues. V lost 5 bases to trimming and J lost 4 bases, with 11 bases between them. Germline V gene sequence: CDR1 SEHNR, CDR2 FQNEAQ (reference sequence). This clone came up a few times. Per the authors' pipeline: Reference gene primer amplification gave nucleated cell count estimates. Profiled with immunoSEQ multiplex PCR; TCRdb holds only in-frame clones, not every one. D and trimming come from the DNA, and the V and J calls and clone size come from that table. Of 150,000 to 200,000 clones in the sample, around nine tenths were seen once. The rearrangement uses TRBV7-9 and TRBJ1-2; the D is unclear. The sequencing sample was made of peripheral blood. The TCR sequence derives from a man between 40 and 49 years old with active or convalescent COVID-19. CDR3 nucleotides: TGTGCCAGCAGCACCAACGGAGCCTATGGCTACACCTTC. Amino acid sequence: CASSTNGAYGYTF.